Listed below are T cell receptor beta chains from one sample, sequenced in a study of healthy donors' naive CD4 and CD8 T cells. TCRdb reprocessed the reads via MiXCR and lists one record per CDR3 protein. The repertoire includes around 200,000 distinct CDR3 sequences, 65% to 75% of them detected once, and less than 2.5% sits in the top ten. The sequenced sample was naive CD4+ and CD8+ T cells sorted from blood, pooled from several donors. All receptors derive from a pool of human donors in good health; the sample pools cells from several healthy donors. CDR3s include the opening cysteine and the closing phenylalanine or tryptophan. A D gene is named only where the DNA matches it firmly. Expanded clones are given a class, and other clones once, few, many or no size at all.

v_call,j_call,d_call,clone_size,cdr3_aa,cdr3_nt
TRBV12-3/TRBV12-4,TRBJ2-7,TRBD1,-,CASSLGGQYEQYF,TGTGCCAGCAGTTTAGGGGGACAGTACGAGCAGTACTTC
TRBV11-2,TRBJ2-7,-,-,CASSFRRAPTSSYEQYF,TGTGCCAGCAGCTTTCGAAGGGCACCCACGAGCTCCTACGAGCAGTACTTC
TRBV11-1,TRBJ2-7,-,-,CASSEKSYEQYF,TGTGCCAGCAGCGAAAAGAGCTACGAGCAGTACTTC
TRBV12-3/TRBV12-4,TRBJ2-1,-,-,CASNPQGSRGNEQFF,TGTGCCAGCAATCCACAGGGATCTCGGGGTAATGAGCAGTTCTTC
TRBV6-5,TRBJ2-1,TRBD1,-,CASFTGANNEQFF,TGTGCCAGCTTTACAGGGGCTAACAATGAGCAGTTCTTC
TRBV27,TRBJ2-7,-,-,CASSIGESYEQYF,TGTGCCAGCAGTATAGGTGAATCCTACGAGCAGTACTTC
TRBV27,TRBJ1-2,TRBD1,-,CASSLSWAGGADGYTF,TGTGCCAGCAGTTTATCGTGGGCAGGGGGCGCGGATGGCTACACCTTC
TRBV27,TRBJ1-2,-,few,CASRKGTVYTF,TGTGCCAGCAGGAAGGGGACGGTCTACACCTTC
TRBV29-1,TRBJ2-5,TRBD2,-,CSALGGSQETQYF,TGCAGCGCCCTCGGGGGGTCCCAAGAGACCCAGTACTTC
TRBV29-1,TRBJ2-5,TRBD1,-,CSVGPTGSQTQYF,TGCAGCGTGGGACCGACAGGGAGTCAAACCCAGTACTTC
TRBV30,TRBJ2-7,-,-,CAWSPVRYEQYF,TGTGCCTGGAGTCCCGTCCGATACGAGCAGTACTTC
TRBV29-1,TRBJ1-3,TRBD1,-,CSAAEGQNSRNTIYF,TGCAGCGCCGCTGAGGGACAGAACTCTAGAAACACCATATATTTT
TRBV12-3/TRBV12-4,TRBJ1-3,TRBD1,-,CASSSGTGFSGNTIYF,TGTGCCAGCAGTTCCGGGACAGGGTTCTCTGGAAACACCATATATTTT
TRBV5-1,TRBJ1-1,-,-,CASNNLGTEAFF,TGCGCCAGCAACAATCTCGGCACTGAAGCTTTCTTT
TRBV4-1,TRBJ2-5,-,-,CASSQEESAGWETQYF,TGTGCCAGCAGCCAAGAAGAAAGCGCGGGATGGGAGACCCAGTACTTC
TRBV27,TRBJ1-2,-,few,CASSLKGNYYGYTF,TGTGCCAGCAGTTTAAAGGGGAATTACTATGGCTACACCTTC
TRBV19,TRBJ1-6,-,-,CASRPMGSWADSPLHF,TGTGCCAGTAGGCCAATGGGAAGTTGGGCCGACTCACCCCTCCACTTT
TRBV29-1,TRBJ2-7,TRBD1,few,CSVVDRGREGEQYF,TGCAGCGTAGTCGACAGGGGGCGCGAGGGCGAGCAGTACTTC
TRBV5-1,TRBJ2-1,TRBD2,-,CASSIILADNNNEQFF,TGTGCCAGCAGCATTATCCTAGCGGACAACAACAATGAGCAGTTCTTC
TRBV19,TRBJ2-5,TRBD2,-,CASTPTSSQETQYF,TGTGCCAGTACCCCGACTAGCAGCCAAGAGACCCAGTACTTC
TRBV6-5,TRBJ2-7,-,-,CASSYSPGAGFEQYF,TGTGCCAGCAGTTACTCCCCAGGGGCGGGGTTTGAGCAGTACTTC
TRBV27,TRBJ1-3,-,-,CASREGDSSGNTIYF,TGTGCCAGCAGAGAAGGGGATTCCTCTGGAAACACCATATATTTT
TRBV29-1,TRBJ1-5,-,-,CSVSYGDRTNQPQHF,TGCAGCGTTTCTTACGGCGACAGGACGAATCAGCCCCAGCATTTT
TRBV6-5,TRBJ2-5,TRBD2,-,CASSYFGTSGQETQYF,TGTGCCAGCAGTTACTTTGGGACTAGCGGACAAGAGACCCAGTACTTC
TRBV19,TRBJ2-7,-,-,CASSIDPRTTYEQYF,TGTGCCAGTAGTATAGATCCGAGGACCACCTACGAGCAGTACTTC
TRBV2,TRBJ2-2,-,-,CASSMYAANTGELFF,TGTGCCAGCAGTATGTATGCGGCGAACACCGGGGAGCTGTTTTTT
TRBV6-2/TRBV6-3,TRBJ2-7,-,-,CASSPGRDNYEQYF,TGTGCCAGCAGCCCGGGACGGGACAACTACGAGCAGTACTTC
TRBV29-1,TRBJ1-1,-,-,CSVIPPGPVEAFF,TGCAGCGTTATTCCACCAGGCCCCGTCGAAGCTTTCTTT
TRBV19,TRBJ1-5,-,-,CASSMMDSFNQPQHF,TGTGCCAGTAGTATGATGGACAGCTTTAATCAGCCCCAGCATTTT
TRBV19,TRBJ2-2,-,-,CASTIQGIGGTGELFF,TGTGCCAGTACCATACAGGGAATAGGAGGCACCGGGGAGCTGTTTTTT
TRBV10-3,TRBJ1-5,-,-,CAISELGLVDQPQHF,TGTGCCATCAGTGAGTTGGGGTTGGTCGATCAGCCCCAGCATTTT
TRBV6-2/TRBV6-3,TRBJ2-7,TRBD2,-,CASSDPGLATYEQYF,TGTGCCAGCAGTGATCCGGGACTAGCGACCTACGAGCAGTACTTC
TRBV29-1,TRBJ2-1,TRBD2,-,CSTRPWEGYNEQFF,TGCAGCACCCGGCCGTGGGAGGGGTACAATGAGCAGTTCTTC
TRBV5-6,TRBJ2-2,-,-,CASSLGRGRGELFF,TGTGCCAGCAGCTTGGGTCGGGGCCGCGGGGAGCTGTTTTTT
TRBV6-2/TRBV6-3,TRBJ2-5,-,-,CASRTTGREETQYF,TGTGCCAGCAGAACCACAGGGAGGGAGGAGACCCAGTACTTC
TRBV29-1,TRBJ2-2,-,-,CSSEGNTGELFF,TGCAGCTCAGAGGGGAACACCGGGGAGCTGTTTTTT
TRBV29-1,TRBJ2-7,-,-,CSVPYRQYEQYF,TGCAGCGTCCCATACAGACAGTACGAGCAGTACTTC
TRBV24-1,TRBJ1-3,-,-,CATSDPAEDSGNTIYF,TGTGCCACCAGTGATCCGGCAGAGGACTCTGGAAACACCATATATTTT
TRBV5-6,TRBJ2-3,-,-,CASSGVLSQYF,TGTGCCAGCAGCGGGGTTTTGTCGCAGTATTTT
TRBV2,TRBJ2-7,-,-,CASRTRGRSYEQYF,TGTGCCAGCAGGACCAGGGGCCGCTCCTACGAGCAGTACTTC
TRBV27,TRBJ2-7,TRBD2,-,CASSLSGTSVPGEYF,TGTGCCAGCAGTTTATCCGGGACTAGCGTTCCGGGGGAGTACTTC
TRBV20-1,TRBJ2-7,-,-,CSASLGGGIHEQYF,TGCAGTGCCTCCCTAGGAGGGGGGATCCACGAGCAGTACTTC
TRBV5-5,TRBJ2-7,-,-,CASMRRGNFYEQYF,TGTGCCAGCATGAGACGGGGCAATTTCTACGAGCAGTACTTC
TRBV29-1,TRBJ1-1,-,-,CSVMRVVNTEAFF,TGCAGCGTGATGCGGGTAGTGAACACTGAAGCTTTCTTT
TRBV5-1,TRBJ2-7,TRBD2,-,CASSWAGDYEQYF,TGCGCCAGCAGCTGGGCGGGGGACTACGAGCAGTACTTC
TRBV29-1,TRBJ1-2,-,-,CSGIGQENYGYTF,TGCAGCGGCATTGGGCAGGAAAACTATGGCTACACCTTC
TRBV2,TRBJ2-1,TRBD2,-,CASRRGFQFF,TGTGCCAGCAGGCGGGGGTTTCAGTTCTTC
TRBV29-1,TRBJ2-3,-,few,CSVLQDTQYF,TGCAGTGTATTACAAGATACGCAGTATTTT
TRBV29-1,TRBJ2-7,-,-,CSVTDSTYEQYF,TGCAGCGTGACGGACAGCACCTACGAGCAGTACTTC
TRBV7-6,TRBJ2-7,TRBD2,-,CASSLASGTEQYF,TGTGCCAGCAGCTTAGCAAGCGGGACGGAGCAGTACTTC
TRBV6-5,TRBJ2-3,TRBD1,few,CASSYTGTGGTDTQYF,TGTGCCAGCAGTTACACTGGGACAGGGGGAACAGATACGCAGTATTTT